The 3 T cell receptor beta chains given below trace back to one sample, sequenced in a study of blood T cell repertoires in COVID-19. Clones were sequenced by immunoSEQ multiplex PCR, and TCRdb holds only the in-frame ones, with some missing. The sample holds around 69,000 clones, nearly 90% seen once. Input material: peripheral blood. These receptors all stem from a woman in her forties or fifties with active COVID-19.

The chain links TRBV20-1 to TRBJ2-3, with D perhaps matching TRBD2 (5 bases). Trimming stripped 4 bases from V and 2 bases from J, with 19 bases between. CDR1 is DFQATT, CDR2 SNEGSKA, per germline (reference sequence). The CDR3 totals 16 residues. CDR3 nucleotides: TGCAGTGCTACTGAGGCTAGCCGAATAAACACAGATACGCAGTATTTT. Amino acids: CSATEASRINTDTQYF.

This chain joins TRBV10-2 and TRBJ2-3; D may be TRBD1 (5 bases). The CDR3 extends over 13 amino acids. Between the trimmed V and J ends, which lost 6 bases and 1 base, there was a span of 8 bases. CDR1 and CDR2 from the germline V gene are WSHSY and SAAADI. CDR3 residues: CASSLQGTDTQYF. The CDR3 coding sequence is TGCGCCAGCAGCCTACAGGGCACAGATACGCAGTATTTT.

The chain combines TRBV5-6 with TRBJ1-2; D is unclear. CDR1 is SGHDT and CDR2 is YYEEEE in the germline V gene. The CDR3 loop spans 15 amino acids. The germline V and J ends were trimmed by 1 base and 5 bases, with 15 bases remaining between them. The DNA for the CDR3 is TGTGCCAGCAGCTTGTACCAGTTGGCCTCGTATGGCTACACCTTC. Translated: CASSLYQLASYGYTF.